Each of the 11 T cell receptor beta chains below was sequenced from the same sample in a study of human T cells and chemical hapten exposure. One entry per CDR3 protein, called by TCRdb with MiXCR from the RACE reads. The table shows about 250,000 distinct CDR3 sequences, with approximately 7.5% occurring only once. Regarding time point: pre-sensitization, week 0. Sample treatment: therapeutic diphenylcyclopropenone sensitization with weekly scalp DPC. This sample comprised whole blood, obtained in connection with sensitization to the hapten diphenylcyclopropenone (DPC). These receptors all come from a man between 18 and 35 years old with alopecia areata. Some clones in this sample may be carry-over from other donors' samples.

The sample holds a few counts of this clonotype. V is TRBV7-3 and J is TRBJ2-1, with 7 bases identical to TRBD1. This CDR3 comprises 15 residues. Germline values: CDR1 SGHTA, CDR2 FQGTGA. Trimming at V came to 5 bases and at J to 4 bases, leaving 8 bases not matched to a gene. This CDR3 is CASSVQGQRYNEQFF. The CDR3 bases are TGTGCCAGCAGCGTCCAGGGACAGAGGTACAATGAGCAGTTCTTC.

The chain links TRBV27 to TRBJ2-3, with 8 bases identical to TRBD1. CDR1 is MNHEY and CDR2 is SMNVEV in the germline V gene (reference sequence). Trimming took 5 bases from V and 2 from J; bases not matched to a gene: 9. This CDR3 is built from 16 residues. CDR3 DNA sequence: TGTGCCAGCAGTGGATCGGGACAGGATCTCACAGATACGCAGTATTTT. Its translation: CASSGSGQDLTDTQYF.

V and J are TRBV20-1 and TRBJ1-2; D might be TRBD1 (5 bases). Trimming took off 0 bases at V and 0 bases at J, with 14 bases between the two ends. CDR1 is DFQATT, CDR2 SNEGSKA, per germline (reference sequence). This CDR3 is built from 16 residues. The chain's CDR3 is CSARDLSGQANYGYTF. DNA of the CDR3: TGCAGTGCTAGAGATCTGTCCGGACAAGCTAACTATGGCTACACCTTC.

This clonotype appeared many times. The chain carries TRBV5-5 and TRBJ1-2; TRBD1 might be the D (5 bases). The germline CDR1 and CDR2 sequences are SGHKS and YYEKEE (reference sequence). The length of the CDR3 is 13 residues. The V gene lost 3 bases and the J gene lost 2 bases, with 8 bases spanning the gap. The CDR3, as DNA: TGTGCCAGCAGCTCACAGGTCAACTATGGCTACACCTTC. This translates into CASSSQVNYGYTF. The variable domain in full, completed from reference TRBV5-5 and TRBJ1-2, reads DAGVTQSPTHLIKTRGQQVTLRCSPISGHKSVSWYQQVLGQGPQFIFQYYEKEERGRGNFPDRFSARQFPNYSSELNVNALLLGDSALYLCASSSQVNYGYTFGSGTRLTVV.

This sequence joins TRBV10-2 and TRBJ1-1, with 8 bases that match TRBD1. This CDR3 is built from 15 residues. V lost 6 bases and J lost 5; bases outside the gene matches: 11. CDR1 WSHSY and CDR2 SAAADI come from the germline V gene. CDR3 coding DNA: TGCGCCAGCAGCGGGGCAGGACAGGGTATTACTGAAGCTTTCTTT. This translates into CASSGAGQGITEAFF.

This clonotype has more than one count but fewer than ten. This chain joins TRBV20-1 and TRBJ2-3, with D hard to call. The CDR3 runs 13 residues. Per the germline V gene, CDR1 is DFQATT and CDR2 is SNEGSKA (reference sequence). V shed 0 bases and J shed 4 bases, with 8 bases lying between them. The CDR3 here is CSARDGESDTQYF. CDR3 bases: TGCAGTGCTAGAGATGGGGAATCAGATACGCAGTATTTT.

This clonotype was counted a few times. The J gene is TRBJ2-1, the V gene TRBV5-1; TRBD1 matches at 12 bases. Germline lookup yields CDR1 SGHRS and CDR2 YFSETQ. The V segment lost 4 bases and the J segment 4 bases; nucleotides outside the gene matches: 6. CDR3 length equals 16 residues. This CDR3 is CASSIRDRGLYNEQFF. The CDR3, as DNA: TGCGCCAGCAGCATTCGGGACAGGGGGCTTTACAATGAGCAGTTCTTC.

This clonotype was detected many times. The chain uses TRBV29-1 and TRBJ1-1, with a tentative D call TRBD1 (6 bases). The CDR3 totals 12 residues. The V gene lost 5 bases and the J gene lost 6 bases, with 13 bases spanning the gap. Germline lookup yields CDR1 SQVTM and CDR2 ANQGSEA. CDR3 in DNA: TGCAGCGTTCCAACAGGGAGTTCTGAAGCTTTCTTT. Translation gives CSVPTGSSEAFF.

The CDR3 sequence: CASKGVSLYEQYV. The CDR3 DNA reads as TGTGCCAGCAAAGGTGTGTCCCTTTACGAGCAGTACGTC. The chain links TRBV6-2 or TRBV6-3 to TRBJ2-7; D remains ambiguous. V lost 7 bases and J lost 4, with 14 bases in between. This CDR3 comprises 13 residues. CDR1 MNHEY and CDR2 SVGEGT come from the germline V gene.

This clonotype was counted a few times. V usage is TRBV7-2 and J usage is TRBJ2-1, with D perhaps matching TRBD2 (6 bases). Trimming removed 4 bases at V and 4 bases at J, with 14 bases between. The CDR3 length is 15 residues. Germline V gives CDR1 SGHTA, CDR2 FQGNSA. CDR3 DNA: TGTGCCAGCAGCTCCTCTGGCGGGACTTACAATGAGCAGTTCTTC. This sequence encodes CASSSSGGTYNEQFF.

This clonotype has a handful of counts. This chain joins TRBV4-3 and TRBJ1-6; no reliable D call. The CDR3 spans 15 residues. V was clipped by 1 base and J by 0 bases, with 4 bases between them. Germline V gene lookup returns CDR1 LGHNA and CDR2 YSLEER. This chain's CDR3 is CASSQADSYNSPLHF. In DNA, the CDR3 is TGCGCCAGCAGCCAAGCCGACTCCTATAATTCACCCCTCCACTTT.